Shown below are 30 T cell receptor beta chains from a single sample sequenced in a study of T-cell reconstitution after alpha-beta-depleted transplantation in children. Preparation of the TCRbeta library used unique molecular identifiers. In TCRdb, the PCR reads were re-called with MiXCR into one record per CDR3 protein. This table has more than 200,000 distinct CDR3 sequences, 9.7% appearing once. Sequences were derived from PBMCs from the stem cell graft donor, sampled from the stem cell graft. These TCRs come from a human donor who donated a stem cell graft to a child with SCID.

J is TRBJ2-1 and V is TRBV20-1; no clear D gene. There are 12 residues in the CDR3. The germline V gene has CDR1 DFQATT and CDR2 SNEGSKA (reference sequence). V shed 3 bases and J shed 5 bases, with 8 bases lying between them. The CDR3 DNA reads TGCAGTGCTAGTCGACTGAACAATGAGCAGTTCTTC. Translation gives CSASRLNNEQFF.

This clonotype was found many times. The V gene is TRBV5-6, the J gene TRBJ2-3, with unresolved D. Trimming cost V 6 bases and J 4 bases, with 21 bases left between them. The CDR3 length is 16 residues. CDR1 SGHDT and CDR2 YYEEEE come from the germline V gene. The CDR3 bases are TGTGCCAGCATCTCCCGATCCCGAATGCGCTCAGATACGCAGTATTTT. Its translation: CASISRSRMRSDTQYF.

This clonotype was counted at least ten times. The genes are TRBV19 and TRBJ2-1, with a weak D call TRBD2 (6 bases). Germline V CDR1 and CDR2: LNHDA, SQIVND (reference sequence). Trimming stripped 7 bases from V and 0 bases from J, with 13 bases between. This CDR3 has 15 amino acids. The CDR3 DNA sequence: TGTGCCAGTACAGCTAGCGCGAGCTCCTACAATGAGCAGTTCTTC. This codes for CASTASASSYNEQFF. Drawing the rest from reference TRBV19 and TRBJ2-1, the complete variable domain is DGGITQSPKYLFRKEGQNVTLSCEQNLNHDAMYWYRQDPGQGLRLIYYSQIVNDFQKGDIAEGYSVSREKKESFPLTVTSAQKNPTAFYLCASTASASSYNEQFFGPGTRLTVL.

This clonotype has a count of ten or more. The rearrangement joins TRBV7-9 to TRBJ1-2; D might be TRBD1 (5 bases). The germline gives CDR1 SEHNR, CDR2 FQNEAQ (reference sequence). The CDR3 has 13 residues. Trimming took off 3 bases at V and 4 bases at J, with 9 bases between the two ends. CDR3 coding DNA: TGTGCCAGCAGCTTTGGGGCAGGCTATGGCTACACCTTC. This translates into CASSFGAGYGYTF.

This clonotype was seen only a few times. The V and J genes are TRBV18 and TRBJ2-3; D is perhaps TRBD2 (6 bases). In germline, CDR1 is KGHSH, CDR2 LQKENI. The V end was cut by 6 bases, the J end by 5 bases, with 18 bases between. CDR3 length: 15 amino acids. CDR3 bases: TGTGCCAGCTCTCATGGCGCCTTCGGGGGAGATACGCAGTATTTT. Amino acid sequence: CASSHGAFGGDTQYF.

This clonotype was counted at least ten times. This sequence joins TRBV15 and TRBJ2-7; tentatively, D is TRBD2 (6 bases). This CDR3 has 14 residues. Per the germline V gene, CDR1 is LNHNV and CDR2 is YYDKDF (reference sequence). V dropped 4 bases and J dropped 3 bases, with 13 bases sitting between them. CDR3 amino acids: CATSIGGVGYEQYF. CDR3 nucleotide sequence: TGTGCCACCAGCATCGGAGGGGTAGGCTACGAGCAGTACTTC.

This clonotype appeared many times. The chain couples TRBV20-1 to TRBJ1-2; no definite D call. This CDR3 comprises 13 residues. V was cut by 2 bases and J by 0 bases, with 7 bases left in between. Germline CDR1 is DFQATT and CDR2 is SNEGSKA (reference sequence). The CDR3 loop is CSARPPANYGYTF. The CDR3 DNA reads as TGCAGTGCTAGACCTCCGGCTAACTATGGCTACACCTTC.

This clonotype was seen many times. J is TRBJ2-7 and V is TRBV6-1; D is perhaps TRBD1 (5 bases). Between the trimmed V and J ends, which lost 6 bases and 1 base, there was a span of 22 bases. Germline V gene lookup returns CDR1 MNHNS and CDR2 SASEGT. The length of the CDR3 is 17 residues. CDR3 DNA: TGTGCCAGCAGCGCTGACACTCCAGGGAAGAGGTCCTACGAGCAGTACTTC. This sequence encodes CASSADTPGKRSYEQYF.

This clonotype was detected many times. The rearrangement uses TRBV28 and TRBJ2-5; TRBD2 matches 10 bases. CDR1 is MDHEN, CDR2 SYDVKM, per germline. The CDR3 length is 14 residues. The V and J ends lost 6 bases and 2 bases, in that order; junction bases with no gene match: 3. CDR3 in amino acids: CASRMGLAQETQYF. CDR3 DNA: TGTGCCAGCAGGATGGGACTAGCGCAAGAGACCCAGTACTTC.

Notes on this clonotype: Just one base apart from a much larger clone, this may be a read error. J is TRBJ2-3 and V is TRBV7-2; D unresolved. The assigned J gene may be wrong: the sequence end matches TRBJ1-5 better. This CDR3 is built from 14 residues. Germline V lookup: CDR1 SGHTA, CDR2 FQGNSA. CDR3 protein: CASSFREATDTQHF. CDR3 DNA: TGTGCCAGCAGCTTCCGCGAGGCCACAGATACGCAGCATTTT.

The table lists this clonotype with many counts. V gene TRBV11-2 combines with J gene TRBJ1-5; D ambiguous. Germline V lookup: CDR1 SGHAT, CDR2 FQNNGV. The CDR3 length is 13 residues. Trimming stripped 5 bases from V and 5 bases from J, with 10 bases between. The CDR3 spells CASSVGIDQPQHF. CDR3 coding DNA: TGTGCCAGCAGCGTTGGGATCGATCAGCCCCAGCATTTT.

There are many counts of this clonotype. This chain links TRBV7-2 with TRBJ1-4; D not resolved. V was pared by 1 base and J by 8 bases, with 14 bases between. CDR1 and CDR2 from the germline V gene are SGHTA and FQGNSA. The length of the CDR3 is 15 residues. CDR3 nucleotides: TGTGCCAGCAGCTTAGAAAACTACAGAGGGGAAAAACTGTTTTTT. It codes for CASSLENYRGEKLFF.

This clonotype appeared many times. This chain connects TRBV20-1 to TRBJ2-7, with 12 bases lining up with TRBD2. V lost 6 bases to trimming and J lost 5 bases; unmatched junction nucleotides: 8. Looked up from germline, CDR1 is DFQATT and CDR2 is SNEGSKA (reference sequence). The CDR3 length is 14 residues. CDR3 residues: CSAPRLAGDHEQYF. The CDR3 DNA is TGCAGTGCCCCCCGACTAGCGGGGGACCACGAGCAGTACTTC.

In its sample, this clonotype was seen many times. This chain connects TRBV2 to TRBJ1-6; D not certain. This CDR3 spans 14 amino acids. V was pared by 2 bases and J by 8 bases, with 10 bases between. Looked up from germline, CDR1 is SNHLY and CDR2 is FYNNEI. The CDR3 coding sequence is TGTGCCAGCAGTGAAATAGGGAGTTATTCACCCCTCCACTTT. Translation gives CASSEIGSYSPLHF.

The chain joins TRBV6-2 or TRBV6-3 to TRBJ2-3; a possible D gene is TRBD1 (5 bases). CDR3 length equals 14 residues. Germline V lookup: CDR1 MNHEY, CDR2 SVGEGT. Trimming removed 5 bases at V and 2 bases at J, with 11 bases between. This CDR3 reads CASSKGLPTDTQYF. The CDR3 coding sequence is TGTGCCAGCAGTAAGGGGTTGCCCACAGATACGCAGTATTTT.

The sample holds many counts of this clonotype. The chain uses TRBV20-1 and TRBJ1-5; D not certain. Deletions cut 2 bases from V and 0 bases from J, with 14 bases between. CDR1 is DFQATT, CDR2 SNEGSKA, per germline (reference sequence). The CDR3 is 16 residues long. The CDR3 nucleotides read TGCAGTGCTAGAAACGCTGGATCCGATAGCAATCAGCCCCAGCATTTT. This encodes CSARNAGSDSNQPQHF.

This clonotype was recorded at least ten times. The gene calls are TRBV5-1 and TRBJ2-3, with 7 positions matching TRBD2. CDR1 SGHRS and CDR2 YFSETQ come from the germline V gene. The CDR3 is 14 residues long. With 5 bases clipped from V and 4 bases from J, the junction kept 7 bases outside the gene matches. CDR3 nucleotides: TGCGCCAGCAGTCGGAGCGGGGTGGCAGATACGCAGTATTTT. Protein sequence: CASSRSGVADTQYF. Looking up the rest from reference TRBV5-1 and TRBJ2-3 gives the full variable domain: KAGVTQTPRYLIKTRGQQVTLSCSPISGHRSVSWYQQTPGQGLQFLFEYFSETQRNKGNFPGRFSGRQFSNSRSEMNVSTLELGDSALYLCASSRSGVADTQYFGPGTRLTVL.

This clonotype was detected ten times or more. The J gene is TRBJ2-5, the V gene TRBV5-1; no definite D call. Trimming shortened V by 7 bases and J by 0 bases, and 16 bases separated the two germline ends. Germline CDR1 and CDR2: SGHRS and YFSETQ. CDR3 length equals 15 residues. CDR3 residues: CASAGSGQHQETQYF. CDR3 bases: TGCGCCAGCGCCGGGTCTGGGCAGCACCAAGAGACCCAGTACTTC.

This clonotype was counted at least ten times. V and J are TRBV15 and TRBJ1-2; tentative D call: TRBD1 (5 bases). CDR1 and CDR2 from the germline V gene are LNHNV and YYDKDF (reference sequence). The CDR3 has 23 residues. Trimming removed 4 bases from V and 4 bases from J, with 40 bases in between. CDR3 sequence: CATSTRTGSILPFRLLRLYGYTF. The CDR3, as DNA: TGTGCCACCAGCACCCGTACAGGATCCATATTACCTTTCCGGCTTCTCCGCCTCTATGGCTACACCTTC.

This clonotype was found many times. The chain combines TRBV20-1 with TRBJ2-7; 11 nucleotides align to TRBD1. From germline, CDR1 is DFQATT and CDR2 SNEGSKA (reference sequence). Trimming at V came to 0 bases and at J to 4 bases, leaving 8 bases not matched to a gene. The CDR3 is 16 amino acids. The DNA for the CDR3 is TGCAGTGCTAGAGACCCTCGGACAGGGGGCGAGTACGAGCAGTACTTC. This encodes CSARDPRTGGEYEQYF.

This clonotype came up many times. The chain is built from TRBV7-3 and TRBJ1-5, with D uncertain. The V and J ends lost 2 bases and 2 bases respectively, with 19 bases between them. Per germline, CDR1 SGHTA and CDR2 FQGTGA. This CDR3 has 18 residues. CDR3 protein: CASSLLCKAAIRNQPQHF. CDR3 nucleotide sequence: TGTGCCAGCAGCTTATTGTGTAAGGCAGCAATACGCAATCAGCCCCAGCATTTT.

In this sample, this clonotype turned up many times. The genes are TRBV7-8 and TRBJ2-1; tentatively, D is TRBD1 (5 bases). Germline V gene sequence: CDR1 SGHVS, CDR2 FQNEAQ. This CDR3 spans 15 amino acids. Deletions cut 5 bases from V and 5 bases from J, with 16 bases between. The chain's CDR3 is CASSPGHDTNNEQFF. The CDR3 nucleotides read TGTGCCAGCAGCCCCGGACACGATACCAACAATGAGCAGTTCTTC.

This clonotype occurred many times. The chain has TRBV5-1 and TRBJ2-5; the D gene is possibly TRBD1 (7 bases). CDR1 and CDR2 from the germline V gene are SGHRS and YFSETQ. Trimming removed 9 bases at V and 2 bases at J, with 17 bases between. This CDR3 has 14 amino acids. The CDR3 protein is CATNQQGRQETQYF. CDR3 in DNA: TGCGCCACCAACCAACAGGGGAGGCAAGAGACCCAGTACTTC.

In this sample, this clonotype turned up once. The V call is TRBV5-6, the J call TRBJ1-2; D unresolved. V was clipped by 0 bases and J by 1 base, with 4 bases between them. The V gene's germline CDR1 is SGHDT and CDR2 YYEEEE. The CDR3 is made up of 13 amino acids. CDR3 coding DNA: TGTGCCAGCAGCTTGGCCAGTAACTATGGCTACACCTTC. Translation: CASSLASNYGYTF.

This clonotype was counted ten times or more. The chain uses TRBV5-1 and TRBJ2-3; TRBD2 aligns across 7 bases. Germline CDR1 SGHRS, CDR2 YFSETQ. V was pared by 0 bases and J by 6 bases, with 4 bases of the junction left unmatched. CDR3 length equals 14 residues. The CDR3 DNA reads TGCGCCAGCAGCTTGGATTCAGCGGGGGATACGCAGTATTTT. This translates into CASSLDSAGDTQYF.

Ten or more counts support this clonotype. This rearrangement joins TRBV28 to TRBJ2-5; the match to TRBD1 covers 8 bases. The trim removed 8 bases at V and 2 bases at J, leaving 7 bases unmatched. The CDR3 has 14 residues. Germline V lookup: CDR1 MDHEN, CDR2 SYDVKM. CDR3 region: CASSLGTGQETQYF. CDR3 DNA sequence: TGTGCCAGCTCTCTAGGGACAGGACAAGAGACCCAGTACTTC. Looking up the rest from reference TRBV28 and TRBJ2-5 gives the full variable domain: DVKVTQSSRYLVKRTGEKVFLECVQDMDHENMFWYRQDPGLGLRLIYFSYDVKMKEKGDIPEGYSVSREKKERFSLILESASTNQTSMYLCASSLGTGQETQYFGPGTRLLVL.

This clonotype has ten or more counts. This rearrangement joins TRBV10-3 to TRBJ1-2; TRBD1 matches at 9 bases. The germline V gene has CDR1 ENHRY and CDR2 SYGVKD. The CDR3 covers 16 residues. J lost 1 base, V lost 6 bases, and 9 bases had no gene match. The CDR3 is CAIRPTGTGLNYGYTF. The CDR3 DNA is TGTGCCATCAGACCAACCGGGACAGGGCTTAACTATGGCTACACCTTC.

This clonotype was seen only a few times. The chain carries TRBV20-1 and TRBJ2-5; 8 bases fit TRBD2. Germline trimming cut 1 base from V and 4 bases from J; bases unmatched to any gene: 5. Germline V gene lookup returns CDR1 DFQATT and CDR2 SNEGSKA (reference sequence). The CDR3 consists of 14 residues. The CDR3 here is CSARVPTSVETQYF. CDR3 nucleotides: TGCAGTGCTAGAGTCCCGACTAGCGTAGAGACCCAGTACTTC.

This clonotype was seen at least ten times. V and J are TRBV28 and TRBJ1-2, with D tentatively TRBD1 (5 bases). The V end was cut by 2 bases, the J end by 2 bases, with 12 bases between. CDR1 is MDHEN, CDR2 SYDVKM, per germline. The CDR3 spans 15 residues. The CDR3 DNA reads as TGTGCCAGCAGTTTACCTACATCAGGGAACTATGGCTACACCTTC. It encodes CASSLPTSGNYGYTF.

This clonotype showed up just a few times. The CDR3 DNA is TGCAGTGCTAGGAACCCAACCTCTGGGGCCAACGTCCTGACTTTC. Protein product: CSARNPTSGANVLTF. This sequence joins TRBV20-1 and TRBJ2-6; unclear D gene. Germline CDR1 reads DFQATT; CDR2 reads SNEGSKA (reference sequence). V lost 3 bases, J lost 0 bases, and 9 bases lay in between. The CDR3 covers 15 residues.